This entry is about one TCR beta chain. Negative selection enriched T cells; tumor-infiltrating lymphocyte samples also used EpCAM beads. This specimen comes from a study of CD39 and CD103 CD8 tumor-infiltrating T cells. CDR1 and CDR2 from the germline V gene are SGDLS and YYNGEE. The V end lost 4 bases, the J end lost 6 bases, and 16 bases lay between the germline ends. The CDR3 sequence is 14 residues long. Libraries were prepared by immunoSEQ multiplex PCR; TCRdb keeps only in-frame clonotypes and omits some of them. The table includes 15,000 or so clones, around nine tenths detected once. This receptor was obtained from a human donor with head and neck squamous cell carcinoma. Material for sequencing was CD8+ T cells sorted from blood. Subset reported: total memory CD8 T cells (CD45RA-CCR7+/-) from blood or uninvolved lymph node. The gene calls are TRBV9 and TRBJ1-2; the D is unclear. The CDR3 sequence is CASSPQLGLDGYTF. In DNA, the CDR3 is TGTGCCAGCAGCCCCCAACTGGGGTTAGATGGCTACACCTTC.